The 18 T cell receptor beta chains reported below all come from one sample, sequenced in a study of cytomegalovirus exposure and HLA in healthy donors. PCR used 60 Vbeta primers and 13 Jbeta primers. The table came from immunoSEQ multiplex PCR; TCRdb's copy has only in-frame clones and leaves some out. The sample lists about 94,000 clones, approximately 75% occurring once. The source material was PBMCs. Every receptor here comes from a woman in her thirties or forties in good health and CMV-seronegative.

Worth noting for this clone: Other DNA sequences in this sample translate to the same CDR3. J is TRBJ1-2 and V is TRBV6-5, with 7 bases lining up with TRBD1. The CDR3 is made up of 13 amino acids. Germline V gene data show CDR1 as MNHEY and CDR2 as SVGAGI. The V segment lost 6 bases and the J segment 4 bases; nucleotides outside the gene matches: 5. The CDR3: CASRRQGFYGYTF. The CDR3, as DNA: TGTGCCAGCAGGAGACAGGGATTCTATGGCTACACCTTC.

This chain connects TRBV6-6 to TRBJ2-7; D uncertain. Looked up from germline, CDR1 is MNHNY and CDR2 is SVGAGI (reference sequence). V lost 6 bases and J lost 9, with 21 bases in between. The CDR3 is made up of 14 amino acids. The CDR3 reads CASSQFGFGSRQYF. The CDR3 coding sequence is TGTGCCAGCAGCCAGTTTGGATTCGGTAGCCGGCAGTACTTC.

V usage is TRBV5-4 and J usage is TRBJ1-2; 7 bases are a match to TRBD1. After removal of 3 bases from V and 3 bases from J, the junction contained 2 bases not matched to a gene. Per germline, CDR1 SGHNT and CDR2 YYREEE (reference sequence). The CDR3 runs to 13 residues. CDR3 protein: CASSSGTDYGYTF. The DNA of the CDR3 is TGTGCCAGCAGCTCCGGGACAGACTATGGCTACACCTTC. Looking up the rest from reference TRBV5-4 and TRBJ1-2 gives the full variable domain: ETGVTQSPTHLIKTRGQQVTLRCSSQSGHNTVSWYQQALGQGPQFIFQYYREEENGRGNFPPRFSGLQFPNYSSELNVNALELDDSALYLCASSSGTDYGYTFGSGTRLTVV.

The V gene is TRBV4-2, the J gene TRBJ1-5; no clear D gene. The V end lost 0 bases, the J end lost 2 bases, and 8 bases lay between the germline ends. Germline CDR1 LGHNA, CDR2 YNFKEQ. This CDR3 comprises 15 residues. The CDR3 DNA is TGTGCCAGCAGCCAAGAACCGGCGGGCAATCAGCCCCAGCATTTT. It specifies CASSQEPAGNQPQHF.

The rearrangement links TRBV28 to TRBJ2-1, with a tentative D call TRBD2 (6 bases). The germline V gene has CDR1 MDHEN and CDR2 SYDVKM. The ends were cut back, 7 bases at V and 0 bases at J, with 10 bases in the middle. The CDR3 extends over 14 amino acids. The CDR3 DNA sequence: TGTGCCAGCATACGCGGGGTCTCCTACAATGAGCAGTTCTTC. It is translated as CASIRGVSYNEQFF.

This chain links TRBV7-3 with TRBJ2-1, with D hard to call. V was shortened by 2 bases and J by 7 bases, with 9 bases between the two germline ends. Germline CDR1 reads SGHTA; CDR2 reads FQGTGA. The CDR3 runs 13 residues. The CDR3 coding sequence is TGTGCCAGCAGCTTAGGCTTCGGGAATGAGCAGTTCTTC. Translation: CASSLGFGNEQFF.

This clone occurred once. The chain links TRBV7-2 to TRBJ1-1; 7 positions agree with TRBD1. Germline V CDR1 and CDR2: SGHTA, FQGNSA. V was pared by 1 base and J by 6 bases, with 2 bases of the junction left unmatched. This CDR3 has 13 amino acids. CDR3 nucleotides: TGTGCCAGCAGCTTAGACAGGGGCGCTGAAGCTTTCTTT. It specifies CASSLDRGAEAFF.

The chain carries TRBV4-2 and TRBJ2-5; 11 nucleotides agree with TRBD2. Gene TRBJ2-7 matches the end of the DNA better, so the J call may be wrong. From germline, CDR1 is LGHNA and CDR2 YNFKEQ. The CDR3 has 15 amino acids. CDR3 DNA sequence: TGTGCCAGCAGCCAAGAACTAGCGGGGGTCTACGAGCAGTACTTC. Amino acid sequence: CASSQELAGVYEQYF.

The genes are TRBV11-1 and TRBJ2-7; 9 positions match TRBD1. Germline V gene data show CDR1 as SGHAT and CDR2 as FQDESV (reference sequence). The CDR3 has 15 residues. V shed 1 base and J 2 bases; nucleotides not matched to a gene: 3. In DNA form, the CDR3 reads TGTGCCAGCAGCTTAGAACAGGGGGCAACCTACGAGCAGTACTTC. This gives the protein CASSLEQGATYEQYF.

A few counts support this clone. The CDR3 nucleotides are TGTGCCAGCAGTTTATCGGCGGGGGGGTACAATGAGCAGTTCTTC. Translating gives CASSLSAGGYNEQFF. The gene calls are TRBV28 and TRBJ2-1; 9 bases map to TRBD2. The CDR3 has 15 amino acids. The germline V gene has CDR1 MDHEN and CDR2 SYDVKM. The V segment lost 1 base and the J segment 4 bases; nucleotides outside the gene matches: 2.

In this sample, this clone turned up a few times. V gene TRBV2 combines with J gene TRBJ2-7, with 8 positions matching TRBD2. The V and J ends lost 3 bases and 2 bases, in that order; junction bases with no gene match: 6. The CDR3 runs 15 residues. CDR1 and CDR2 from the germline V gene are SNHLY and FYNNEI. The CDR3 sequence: CASSDQPGLAYEQYF. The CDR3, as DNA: TGTGCCAGCAGTGACCAACCGGGACTAGCCTACGAGCAGTACTTC.

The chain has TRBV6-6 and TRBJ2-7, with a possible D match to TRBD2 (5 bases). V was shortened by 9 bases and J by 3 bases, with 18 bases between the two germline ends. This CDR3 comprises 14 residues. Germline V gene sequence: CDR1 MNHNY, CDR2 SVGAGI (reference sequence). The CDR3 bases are TGTGCCAGTAAGCCGGAAGCCGGGGTCTACGAGCAGTACTTC. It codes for CASKPEAGVYEQYF.

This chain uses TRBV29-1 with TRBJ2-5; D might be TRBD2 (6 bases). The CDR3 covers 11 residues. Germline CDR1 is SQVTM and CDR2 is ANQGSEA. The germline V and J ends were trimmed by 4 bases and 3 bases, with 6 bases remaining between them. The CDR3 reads CSVGGEETQYF. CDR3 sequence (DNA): TGCAGCGTTGGCGGGGAAGAGACCCAGTACTTC.

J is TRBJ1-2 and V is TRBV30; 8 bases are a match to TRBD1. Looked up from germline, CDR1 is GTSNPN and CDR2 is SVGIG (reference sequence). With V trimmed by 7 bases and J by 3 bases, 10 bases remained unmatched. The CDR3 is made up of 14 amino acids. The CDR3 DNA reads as TGTGCCTCGGCCGAACAGGGGGGCGACTATGGCTACACCTTC. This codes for CASAEQGGDYGYTF.

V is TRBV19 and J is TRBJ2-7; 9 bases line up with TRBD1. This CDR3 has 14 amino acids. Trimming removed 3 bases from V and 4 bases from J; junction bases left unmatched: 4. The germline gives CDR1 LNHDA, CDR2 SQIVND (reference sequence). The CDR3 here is CASSIRDRVYEQYF. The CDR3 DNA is TGTGCCAGTAGTATCCGGGACAGGGTGTACGAGCAGTACTTC.

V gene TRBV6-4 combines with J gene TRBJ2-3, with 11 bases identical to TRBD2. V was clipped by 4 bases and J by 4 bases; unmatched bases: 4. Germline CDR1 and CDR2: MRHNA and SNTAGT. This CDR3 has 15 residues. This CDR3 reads CASSVGTSGADTQYF. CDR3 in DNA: TGTGCCAGCAGTGTCGGGACTAGCGGTGCAGATACGCAGTATTTT.

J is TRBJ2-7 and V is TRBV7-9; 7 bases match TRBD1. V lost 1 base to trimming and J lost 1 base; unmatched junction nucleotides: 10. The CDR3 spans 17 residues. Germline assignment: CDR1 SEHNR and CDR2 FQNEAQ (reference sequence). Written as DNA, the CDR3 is TGTGCCAGCAGCTTAGGAGGTCGACAGGGTGGATCCTACGAGCAGTACTTC. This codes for CASSLGGRQGGSYEQYF.

CDR3 in DNA: TGTGCCAGCAGCAACAACCCCTACGAGCAGTACTTC. Its protein product is CASSNNPYEQYF. This sequence joins TRBV11-3 and TRBJ2-7; D is uncertain. In germline, CDR1 is SGHNT, CDR2 YENEEA. V was pared by 5 bases and J by 2 bases, with 7 bases between. CDR3 length: 12 residues.